The 30 T cell receptor beta chains below were found in one sample sequenced in a study of blood T cell repertoires in COVID-19. Measured with immunoSEQ multiplex PCR; TCRdb has only the in-frame clones, and not every one. The sample includes 85,000 to 120,000 clones, 75% to 95% of them seen just once. Sequenced input: peripheral blood. The receptors come from a young man with acute or convalescent COVID-19.

The rearrangement joins TRBV5-1 to TRBJ2-7, with a tentative D call TRBD1 (6 bases). V was cut by 2 bases and J by 2 bases, with 11 bases left in between. Germline lookup yields CDR1 SGHRS and CDR2 YFSETQ. The CDR3 runs to 14 residues. The CDR3 region has the DNA TGCGCCAGCAGCTTACAGGGCCTGGCCTACGAGCAGTACTTC. Encoded protein: CASSLQGLAYEQYF.

This chain connects TRBV5-1 to TRBJ2-1; 7 bases align to TRBD2. This CDR3 is 15 amino acids long. Germline trimming cut 0 bases from V and 7 bases from J; bases unmatched to any gene: 7. The germline CDR1 and CDR2 sequences are SGHRS and YFSETQ. CDR3 region: CASSLGTGGSNEQFF. CDR3 DNA sequence: TGCGCCAGCAGCTTGGGTACGGGAGGCAGTAATGAGCAGTTCTTC.

This rearrangement joins TRBV7-7 to TRBJ2-7, with 9 nucleotides matching TRBD1. This CDR3 is built from 18 residues. V shed 3 bases and J 3 bases; nucleotides not matched to a gene: 15. Germline V gene data show CDR1 as SSHAT and CDR2 as FNYEAQ (reference sequence). CDR3: CASSFPGGFGTGYYEQYF. DNA for the CDR3: TGTGCCAGCAGCTTCCCCGGGGGGTTCGGGACAGGGTACTACGAGCAGTACTTC. Full variable domain (outside the CDR3, taken from reference TRBV7-7 and TRBJ2-7): GAGVSQSPRYKVTKRGQDVTLRCDPISSHATLYWYQQALGQGPEFLTYFNYEAQPDKSGLPSDRFSAERPEGSISTLTIQRTEQRDSAMYRCASSFPGGFGTGYYEQYFGPGTRLTVT.

The J gene is TRBJ2-1, the V gene TRBV29-1, with 12 bases identical to TRBD2. The germline V gene has CDR1 SQVTM and CDR2 ANQGSEA. This CDR3 region has 15 residues. V was clipped by 6 bases and J by 1 base; unmatched bases: 4. Here the CDR3 reads CSVLGLAGSYNEQFF. In nucleotides, the CDR3 is TGCAGCGTCCTAGGACTAGCGGGATCCTACAATGAGCAGTTCTTC.

The chain couples TRBV19 to TRBJ1-4; TRBD1 might be the D (5 bases). The germline V gene encodes CDR1 LNHDA and CDR2 SQIVND (reference sequence). V was clipped by 4 bases and J by 2 bases, with 14 bases between them. This CDR3 is 16 amino acids long. The CDR3, as DNA: TGTGCCAGTAGTAACCGGGGGAGAGGGACTAATGAAAAACTGTTTTTT. Translating it yields CASSNRGRGTNEKLFF.

The V gene is TRBV7-8, the J gene TRBJ1-2, with 8 positions matching TRBD1. This CDR3 region has 13 residues. V dropped 5 bases and J dropped 8; count of bases not matched to a gene: 7. Germline CDR1 and CDR2: SGHVS and FQNEAQ. CDR3 coding DNA: TGTGCCAGCAGCCGTGACAGGGGAAGAGGCTACACCTTC. Encoded protein: CASSRDRGRGYTF.

The rearrangement uses TRBV27 and TRBJ2-2; the match to TRBD2 covers 12 bases. CDR1 is MNHEY and CDR2 is SMNVEV in the germline V gene (reference sequence). CDR3 length equals 18 residues. The ends lost 6 bases at V and 7 bases at J; junction bases unmatched: 15. The CDR3 loop is CASSQRVTSGRFDGELFF. The CDR3 DNA reads as TGTGCCAGCAGCCAACGGGTGACTAGCGGGAGATTTGACGGGGAGCTGTTTTTT.

The chain recombines TRBV6-5 with TRBJ1-1; D perhaps matches TRBD1 (6 bases). Trimming took 7 bases from V and 1 from J, leaving 13 bases between them. Germline V CDR1 and CDR2: MNHEY, SVGAGI. The CDR3 length is 14 residues. CDR3 in amino acids: CASIRGQQNTEAFF. The CDR3 region has the DNA TGTGCCAGCATTCGGGGACAACAGAACACTGAAGCTTTCTTT.

V is TRBV18 and J is TRBJ2-2; D is ambiguous. CDR1 KGHSH and CDR2 LQKENI come from the germline V gene. The V and J ends lost 4 bases and 4 bases respectively, with 4 bases between them. The CDR3 contains 12 residues. The CDR3 DNA is TGTGCCAGCTCACTGAGCACCGGGGAGCTGTTTTTT. It yields the protein CASSLSTGELFF.

This sequence joins TRBV5-1 and TRBJ1-1; D gene ambiguous. V lost 2 bases and J 1 base, leaving 12 bases between the germline ends. This CDR3 is 15 amino acids long. The germline V gene encodes CDR1 SGHRS and CDR2 YFSETQ. The CDR3 bases are TGCGCCAGCAGCTTTATGTCGGGAGGGAACACTGAAGCTTTCTTT. Translating gives CASSFMSGGNTEAFF.

The chain carries TRBV27 and TRBJ1-4; 8 positions agree with TRBD1. This CDR3 has 20 residues. Germline V gives CDR1 MNHEY, CDR2 SMNVEV (reference sequence). The V and J ends lost 3 bases and 0 bases, in that order; junction bases with no gene match: 15. The CDR3 is CASSLNRWTGLSSTNEKLFF. The DNA for the CDR3 is TGTGCCAGCAGTTTGAATCGCTGGACAGGGTTATCTTCAACTAATGAAAAACTGTTTTTT.

The CDR3 here is CASSHDGTGQETQYF. Written as DNA, the CDR3 is TGTGCCAGCAGCCACGACGGGACAGGGCAAGAGACCCAGTACTTC. V is TRBV4-2 and J is TRBJ2-5; 9 bases map to TRBD1. J was trimmed by 2 bases and V by 3 bases; bases with no gene match: 4. CDR3 length: 15 residues. Germline V gives CDR1 LGHNA, CDR2 YNFKEQ.

This sequence joins TRBV14 and TRBJ2-1; D unresolved. Germline V CDR1 and CDR2: SGHDN, FVKESK. Trimming removed 4 bases at V and 3 bases at J, with 7 bases between. The CDR3 is 13 residues long. CDR3 sequence: CASSLLLYNEQFF. The CDR3 DNA reads as TGTGCCAGCAGCCTCCTACTCTACAATGAGCAGTTCTTC.

J is TRBJ1-1 and V is TRBV5-4; D possibly corresponds to TRBD1 (6 bases). The CDR3 runs 14 residues. Per germline, CDR1 SGHNT and CDR2 YYREEE (reference sequence). Deletions cut 3 bases from V and 5 bases from J, with 14 bases between. This CDR3 reads CASSSTGLLTEAFF. CDR3 bases: TGTGCCAGCAGCTCCACAGGGCTATTAACTGAAGCTTTCTTT.

The gene calls are TRBV12-3 or TRBV12-4 and TRBJ1-6; D call uncertain. The CDR3 is 12 residues long. Trimming left V 2 bases short and J 9 bases short, with 5 bases between. For the CDR3, the DNA is TGTGCCAGCAGTTTACCGGTTTCACCCCTCCACTTT. It encodes CASSLPVSPLHF.

This rearrangement joins TRBV5-1 to TRBJ1-6; TRBD1 agrees at 9 bases. The CDR3 has 17 amino acids. The germline CDR1 and CDR2 sequences are SGHRS and YFSETQ. Unmatched junction bases numbered 12, after V lost 2 bases and J lost 9 bases. The CDR3 protein is CASSLLTGGAGVSPLHF. The DNA for the CDR3 is TGCGCCAGCAGCTTACTCACAGGGGGCGCAGGAGTTTCACCCCTCCACTTT.

This clone has only one observation. This rearrangement joins TRBV25-1 to TRBJ1-1, with D perhaps matching TRBD1 (6 bases). This CDR3 has 14 amino acids. Germline assignment: CDR1 MGHDK and CDR2 SYGVNS. V was clipped by 4 bases and J by 1 base, with 10 bases between them. CDR3 protein: CASSAGQSNTEAFF. Written as DNA, the CDR3 is TGTGCCAGCAGTGCTGGACAGTCGAACACTGAAGCTTTCTTT.

The chain couples TRBV10-1 to TRBJ2-5; D is perhaps TRBD2 (6 bases). Between the trimmed V and J ends, which lost 3 bases and 7 bases, there was a span of 15 bases. The length of the CDR3 is 14 residues. Germline V gene sequence: CDR1 WNHNN, CDR2 SYGVQD (reference sequence). This chain's CDR3 is CASSDLGKGGTQYF. For the CDR3, the DNA is TGCGCCAGCAGTGACCTAGGGAAGGGAGGGACCCAGTACTTC.

This chain connects TRBV5-4 to TRBJ2-3; TRBD2 matches at 11 bases. V shed 1 base and J 1 base; nucleotides not matched to a gene: 5. The germline V gene encodes CDR1 SGHNT and CDR2 YYREEE (reference sequence). The CDR3 loop spans 17 amino acids. The CDR3 DNA is TGTGCCAGCAGCTTGCGACTAGCGGGGTCCGGCACAGATACGCAGTATTTT. This gives the protein CASSLRLAGSGTDTQYF.

The chain links TRBV19 to TRBJ1-6, with D unresolved. Looked up from germline, CDR1 is LNHDA and CDR2 is SQIVND (reference sequence). The CDR3 has 17 amino acids. V lost 0 bases to trimming and J lost 3 bases, with 12 bases between them. The DNA of the CDR3 is TGTGCCAGTAGTATAGACCGACAAGAGGGCTATAATTCACCCCTCCACTTT. Amino acids: CASSIDRQEGYNSPLHF. Drawing the rest from reference TRBV19 and TRBJ1-6, the complete variable domain is DGGITQSPKYLFRKEGQNVTLSCEQNLNHDAMYWYRQDPGQGLRLIYYSQIVNDFQKGDIAEGYSVSREKKESFPLTVTSAQKNPTAFYLCASSIDRQEGYNSPLHFGNGTRLTVT.

The V and J genes are TRBV4-1 and TRBJ2-7, with D hard to call. Trimming removed 1 base at V and 3 bases at J, with 13 bases between. Germline CDR1 MGHRA, CDR2 YSYEKL. This CDR3 has 15 amino acids. The CDR3 sequence is CASSQVNGTIYEQYF. For the CDR3, the DNA is TGCGCCAGCAGCCAAGTAAACGGCACTATCTACGAGCAGTACTTC.

This clone has a single count. The chain is built from TRBV27 and TRBJ1-2, with 8 nucleotides matching TRBD1. V shed 6 bases, J shed 2 bases, and the junction held 2 bases outside the gene matches. Germline V gene sequence: CDR1 MNHEY, CDR2 SMNVEV (reference sequence). The CDR3 covers 13 residues. The CDR3 is CASSWTGNYGYTF. The CDR3 nucleotides read TGTGCCAGCAGCTGGACAGGGAACTATGGCTACACCTTC.

This clone was picked up a small number of times. The V gene is TRBV13, the J gene TRBJ2-7, with D possibly matching TRBD1 (6 bases). Germline CDR1 is PRHDT and CDR2 is FYEKMQ (reference sequence). The CDR3 is 14 residues long. Trimming pared 6 bases from V and 0 bases from J, leaving 12 bases between. DNA of the CDR3: TGTGCCAGCAGACACCGGGACATCTCCTACGAGCAGTACTTC. This encodes CASRHRDISYEQYF.

This clone has just a few counts. This rearrangement joins TRBV4-2 to TRBJ2-3; possible D gene TRBD2, 6 bases. Trimming pared 1 base from V and 0 bases from J, leaving 8 bases between. CDR3 size: 15 residues. Germline CDR1 LGHNA, CDR2 YNFKEQ. CDR3 nucleotide sequence: TGTGCCAGCAGCCAAGCCGGGGGAAGCACAGATACGCAGTATTTT. This translates into CASSQAGGSTDTQYF.

This chain connects TRBV10-2 to TRBJ1-4; TRBD1 is a possible D gene (5 bases). V lost 8 bases, J lost 6 bases, and 13 bases lay in between. This CDR3 has 13 amino acids. The germline CDR1 and CDR2 sequences are WSHSY and SAAADI. The CDR3 here is CASFHGGDEKLFF. The CDR3 DNA is TGCGCCAGCTTCCACGGGGGGGATGAAAAACTGTTTTTT.

CDR3 in DNA: TGTGCCAGCAGTGACGGGAGTAGCAAGCTCTACGAGCAGTACTTC. This encodes CASSDGSSKLYEQYF. The V gene is TRBV25-1, the J gene TRBJ2-7; a possible D gene is TRBD2 (6 bases). Trimming removed 3 bases at V and 3 bases at J, with 15 bases between. The CDR3 is 15 amino acids. Germline CDR1 and CDR2: MGHDK and SYGVNS.

The CDR3 protein is CASSPIRGRDTEAFF. The CDR3 bases are TGTGCCAGCAGCCCAATACGGGGGAGAGACACTGAAGCTTTCTTT. This rearrangement joins TRBV7-8 to TRBJ1-1; weak D call: TRBD1 (5 bases). V was clipped by 5 bases and J by 3 bases, with 16 bases between them. This CDR3 region has 15 residues. CDR1 is SGHVS and CDR2 is FQNEAQ in the germline V gene.

The genes are TRBV9 and TRBJ2-1; 9 bases are a match to TRBD2. V shed 2 bases, J shed 7 bases, and the junction held 7 bases outside the gene matches. Germline CDR1 and CDR2: SGDLS and YYNGEE. The CDR3 spans 15 residues. The CDR3: CASSVSGGRDNEQFF. The CDR3 DNA is TGTGCCAGCAGCGTTTCGGGCGGGAGGGATAATGAGCAGTTCTTC. Supplemented by reference TRBV9 and TRBJ2-1, the full variable domain reads DSGVTQTPKHLITATGQRVTLRCSPRSGDLSVYWYQQSLDQGLQFLIQYYNGEERAKGNILERFSAQQFPDLHSELNLSSLELGDSALYFCASSVSGGRDNEQFFGPGTRLTVL.

The chain couples TRBV6-5 to TRBJ1-1; no firm D call. The V gene lost 2 bases and the J gene lost 1 base, with 14 bases spanning the gap. The CDR3 length is 16 residues. Germline values: CDR1 MNHEY, CDR2 SVGAGI. CDR3 coding DNA: TGTGCCAGCAGTTACGAGTTTATTGGGCGGAACACTGAAGCTTTCTTT. Its translation is CASSYEFIGRNTEAFF.

This chain links TRBV7-9 with TRBJ2-5; 7 bases match TRBD1. From germline, CDR1 is SEHNR and CDR2 FQNEAQ (reference sequence). With 4 bases clipped from V and 1 base from J, the junction kept 3 bases outside the gene matches. The CDR3 extends over 14 amino acids. The DNA of the CDR3 is TGTGCCAGCAGCTCACGGACAGGCCAAGAGACCCAGTACTTC. It translates to CASSSRTGQETQYF.